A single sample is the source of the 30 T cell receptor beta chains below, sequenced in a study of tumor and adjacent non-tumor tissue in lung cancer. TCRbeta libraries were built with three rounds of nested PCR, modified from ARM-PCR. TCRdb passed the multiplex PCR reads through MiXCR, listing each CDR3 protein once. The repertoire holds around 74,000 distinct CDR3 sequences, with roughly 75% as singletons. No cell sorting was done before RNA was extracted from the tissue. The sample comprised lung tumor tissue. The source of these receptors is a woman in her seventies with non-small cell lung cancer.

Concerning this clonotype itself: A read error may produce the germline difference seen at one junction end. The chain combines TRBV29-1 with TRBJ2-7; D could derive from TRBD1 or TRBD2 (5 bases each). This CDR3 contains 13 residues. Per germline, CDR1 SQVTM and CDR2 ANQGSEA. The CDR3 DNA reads TGCGGCGTTGGTGGGACCGAGACTTACGAGCAGTACTTC. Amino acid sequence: CGVGGTETYEQYF.

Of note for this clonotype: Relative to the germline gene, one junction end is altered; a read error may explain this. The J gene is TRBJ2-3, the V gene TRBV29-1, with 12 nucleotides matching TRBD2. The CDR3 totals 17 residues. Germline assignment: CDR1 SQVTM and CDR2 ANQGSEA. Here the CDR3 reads CRVEDRLAGGGTNTQYF. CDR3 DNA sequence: TGCAGGGTTGAAGATCGTCTAGCGGGAGGGGGCACAAATACGCAGTATTTT.

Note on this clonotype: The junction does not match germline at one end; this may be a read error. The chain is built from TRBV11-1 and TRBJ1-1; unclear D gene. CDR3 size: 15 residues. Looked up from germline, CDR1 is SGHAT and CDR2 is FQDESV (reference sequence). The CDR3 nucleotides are TGTGCCAACAGCTCCACCAGGACCCGAAACACTGAAGCTTCCTTT. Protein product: CANSSTRTRNTEASF.

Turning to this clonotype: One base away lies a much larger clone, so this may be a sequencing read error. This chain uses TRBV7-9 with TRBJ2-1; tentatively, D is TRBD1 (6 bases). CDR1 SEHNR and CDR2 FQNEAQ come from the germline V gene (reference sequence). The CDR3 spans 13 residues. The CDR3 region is CASSQRGDNELFF. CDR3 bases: TGTGCCAGCAGCCAGCGTGGGGACAATGAGCTGTTCTTC.

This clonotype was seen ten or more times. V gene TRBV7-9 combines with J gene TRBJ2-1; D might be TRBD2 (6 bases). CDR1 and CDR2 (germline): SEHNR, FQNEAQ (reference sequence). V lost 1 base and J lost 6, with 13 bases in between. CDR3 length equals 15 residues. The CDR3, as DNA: TGTGCCAGCAGCTTAGATGGGGGGTTTATCAATGAGCAGTTCTTC. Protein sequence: CASSLDGGFINEQFF. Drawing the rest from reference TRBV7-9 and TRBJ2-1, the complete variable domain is DTGVSQNPRHKITKRGQNVTFRCDPISEHNRLYWYRQTLGQGPEFLTYFQNEAQLEKSRLLSDRFSAERPKGSFSTLEIQRTEQGDSAMYLCASSLDGGFINEQFFGPGTRLTVL.

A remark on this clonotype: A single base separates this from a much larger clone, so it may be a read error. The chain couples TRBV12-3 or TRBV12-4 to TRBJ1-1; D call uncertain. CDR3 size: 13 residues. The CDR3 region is CVSSLVVNTEAFF. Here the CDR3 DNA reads TGTGTCAGCAGTTTAGTAGTTAACACTGAAGCTTTCTTT.

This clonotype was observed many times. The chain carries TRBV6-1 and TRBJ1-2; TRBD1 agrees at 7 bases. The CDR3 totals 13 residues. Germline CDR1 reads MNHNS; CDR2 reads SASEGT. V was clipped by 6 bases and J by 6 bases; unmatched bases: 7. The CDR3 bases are TGTGCCAGCAGGCGACAGGGTTGGGATGGCTACACCTTC. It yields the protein CASRRQGWDGYTF.

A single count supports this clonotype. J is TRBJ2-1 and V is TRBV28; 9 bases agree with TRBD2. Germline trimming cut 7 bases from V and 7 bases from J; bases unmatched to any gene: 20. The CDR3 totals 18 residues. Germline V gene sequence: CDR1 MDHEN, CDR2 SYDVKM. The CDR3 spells CASNRNGLAGGPLNEQFF. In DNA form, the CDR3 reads TGTGCCAGCAATCGGAATGGACTGGCGGGAGGGCCTCTTAATGAGCAGTTCTTC. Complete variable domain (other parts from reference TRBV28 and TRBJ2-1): DVKVTQSSRYLVKRTGEKVFLECVQDMDHENMFWYRQDPGLGLRLIYFSYDVKMKEKGDIPEGYSVSREKKERFSLILESASTNQTSMYLCASNRNGLAGGPLNEQFFGPGTRLTVL.

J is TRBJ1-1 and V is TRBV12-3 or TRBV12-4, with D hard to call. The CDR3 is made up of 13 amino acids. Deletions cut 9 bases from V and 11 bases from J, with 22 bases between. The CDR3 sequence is CARSQAKNNEAFF. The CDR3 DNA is TGTGCCAGGAGTCAGGCTAAGAACAATGAGGCTTTCTTT.

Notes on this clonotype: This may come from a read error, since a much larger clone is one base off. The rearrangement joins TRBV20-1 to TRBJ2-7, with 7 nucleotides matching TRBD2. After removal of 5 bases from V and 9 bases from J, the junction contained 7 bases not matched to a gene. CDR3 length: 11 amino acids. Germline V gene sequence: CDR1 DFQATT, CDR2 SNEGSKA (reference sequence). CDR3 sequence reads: CSAGGERGQYF. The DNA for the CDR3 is TGCAGTGCTGGCGGGGAGCGGGGGCAGTACTTC.

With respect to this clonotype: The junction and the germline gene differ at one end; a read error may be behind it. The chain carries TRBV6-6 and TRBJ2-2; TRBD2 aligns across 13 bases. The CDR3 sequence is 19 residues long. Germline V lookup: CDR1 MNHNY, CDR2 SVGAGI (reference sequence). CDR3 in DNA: TGTGCCAGCAGTCCCCGTCGGACTAGCGGGAGCCCTGATACCGGGGAGCTCTTTTTT. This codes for CASSPRRTSGSPDTGELFF.

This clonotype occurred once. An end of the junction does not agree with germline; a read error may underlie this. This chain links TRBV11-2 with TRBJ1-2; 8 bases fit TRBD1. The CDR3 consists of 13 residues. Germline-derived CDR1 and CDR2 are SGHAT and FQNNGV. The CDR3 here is CASNSTGVSGYTF. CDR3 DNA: TGCGCCAGCAACTCGACAGGGGTTTCTGGCTACACCTTC.

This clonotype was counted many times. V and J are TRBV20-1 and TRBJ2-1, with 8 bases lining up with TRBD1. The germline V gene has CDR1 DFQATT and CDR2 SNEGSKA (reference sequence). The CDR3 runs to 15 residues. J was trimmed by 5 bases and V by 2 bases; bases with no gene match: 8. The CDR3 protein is CSARNQGQGNNEQFF. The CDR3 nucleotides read TGCAGTGCTAGAAATCAAGGACAGGGAAACAATGAGCAGTTCTTC.

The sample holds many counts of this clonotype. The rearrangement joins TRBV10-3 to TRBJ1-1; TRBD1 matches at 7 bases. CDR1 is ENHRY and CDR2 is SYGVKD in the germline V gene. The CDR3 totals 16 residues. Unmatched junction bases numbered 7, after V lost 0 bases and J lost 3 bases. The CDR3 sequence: CAISESWGTVDTEAFF. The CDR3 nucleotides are TGTGCCATCAGTGAGTCGTGGGGGACAGTTGACACTGAAGCTTTCTTT.

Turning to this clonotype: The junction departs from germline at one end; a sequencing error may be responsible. The DNA of the CDR3 is TGCACCAGCAGCCAAGGTCAGAGCTCATACAATGAGCAATTCTTC. Translating gives CTSSQGQSSYNEQFF. The genes are TRBV4-1 and TRBJ2-1; D is unclear. The CDR3 is 15 amino acids. The germline V gene has CDR1 MGHRA and CDR2 YSYEKL.

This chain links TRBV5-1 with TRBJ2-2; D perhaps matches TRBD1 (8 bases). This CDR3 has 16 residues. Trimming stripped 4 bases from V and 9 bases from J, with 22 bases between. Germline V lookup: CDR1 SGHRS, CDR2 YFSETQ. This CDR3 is CASSDGQGLWTRELFF. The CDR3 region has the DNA TGCGCCAGCAGCGACGGACAGGGACTATGGACCCGGGAGCTGTTTTTT.

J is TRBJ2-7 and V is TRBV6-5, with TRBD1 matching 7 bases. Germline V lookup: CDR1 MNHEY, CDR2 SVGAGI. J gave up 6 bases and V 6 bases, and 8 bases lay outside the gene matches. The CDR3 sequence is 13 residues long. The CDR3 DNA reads TGTGCCAGCAGGCCCGAACAGGGGTGCGAGCAGTACTTC. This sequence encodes CASRPEQGCEQYF.

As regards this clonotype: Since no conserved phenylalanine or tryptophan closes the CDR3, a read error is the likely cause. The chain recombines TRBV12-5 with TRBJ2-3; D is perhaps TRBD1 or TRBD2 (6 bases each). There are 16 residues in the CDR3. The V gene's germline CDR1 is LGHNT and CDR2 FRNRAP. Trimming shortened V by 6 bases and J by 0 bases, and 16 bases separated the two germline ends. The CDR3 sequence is CASGSYSGASTDTQYS. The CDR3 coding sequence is TGTGCTAGTGGCTCCTACTCGGGGGCCAGCACAGATACGCAGTATTCT.

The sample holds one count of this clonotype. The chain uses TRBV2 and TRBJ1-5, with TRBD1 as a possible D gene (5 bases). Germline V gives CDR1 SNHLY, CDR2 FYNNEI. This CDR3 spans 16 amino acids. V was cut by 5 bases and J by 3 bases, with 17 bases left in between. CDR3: CASSRQLGDDNQPQHF. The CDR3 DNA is TGTGCCAGCAGTAGACAGCTAGGAGATGACAATCAGCCCCAGCATTTT.

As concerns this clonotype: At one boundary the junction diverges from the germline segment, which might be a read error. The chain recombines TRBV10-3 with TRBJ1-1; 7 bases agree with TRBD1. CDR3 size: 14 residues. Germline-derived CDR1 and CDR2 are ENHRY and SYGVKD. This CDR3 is CAISIGQANIEAFF. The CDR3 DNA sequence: TGTGCCATCAGTATTGGACAGGCGAACATTGAAGCATTCTTT.

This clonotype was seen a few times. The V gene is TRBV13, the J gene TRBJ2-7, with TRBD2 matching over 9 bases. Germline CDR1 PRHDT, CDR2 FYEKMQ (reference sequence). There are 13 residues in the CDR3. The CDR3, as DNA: TGTATCAGCGGGGTGCTAGCGGGACACGAGCAGTACTTC. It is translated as CISGVLAGHEQYF.

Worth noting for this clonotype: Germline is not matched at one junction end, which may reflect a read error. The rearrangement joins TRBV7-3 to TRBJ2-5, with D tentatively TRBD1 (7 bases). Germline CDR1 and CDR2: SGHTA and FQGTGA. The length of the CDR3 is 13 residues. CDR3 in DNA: TGTGCCAGCAGCTTGGGCAGGGGGGAGACCCAGAACTTC. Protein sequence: CASSLGRGETQNF.

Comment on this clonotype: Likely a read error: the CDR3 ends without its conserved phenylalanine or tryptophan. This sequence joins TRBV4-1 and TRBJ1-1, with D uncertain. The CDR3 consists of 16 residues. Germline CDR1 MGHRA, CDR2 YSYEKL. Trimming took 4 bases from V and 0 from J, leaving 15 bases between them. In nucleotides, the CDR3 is TGCGCCAGCAGCCTTTATCTCCCACCAATGAACACTGAAGCTTTCTCT. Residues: CASSLYLPPMNTEAFS.

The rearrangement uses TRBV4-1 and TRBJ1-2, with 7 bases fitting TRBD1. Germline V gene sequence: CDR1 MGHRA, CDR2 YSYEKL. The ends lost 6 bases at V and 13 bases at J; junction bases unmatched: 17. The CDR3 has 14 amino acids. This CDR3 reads CASRQTGKRDGCTF. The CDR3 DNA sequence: TGCGCCAGCAGGCAGACAGGGAAGAGGGATGGATGCACCTTC.

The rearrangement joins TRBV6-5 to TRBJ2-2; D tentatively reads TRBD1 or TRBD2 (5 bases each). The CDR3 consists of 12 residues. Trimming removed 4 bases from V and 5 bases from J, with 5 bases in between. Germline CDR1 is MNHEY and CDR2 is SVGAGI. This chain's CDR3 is CASSWGTGELFF. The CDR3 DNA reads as TGTGCCAGCAGTTGGGGGACCGGGGAGCTGTTTTTT.

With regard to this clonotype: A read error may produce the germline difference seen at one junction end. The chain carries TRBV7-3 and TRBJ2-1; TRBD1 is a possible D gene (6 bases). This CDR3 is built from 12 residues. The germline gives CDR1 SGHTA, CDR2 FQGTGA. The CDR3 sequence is CTSSLGGPEQFF. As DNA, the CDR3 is TGTACCAGCAGCTTAGGGGGTCCTGAGCAGTTCTTC.

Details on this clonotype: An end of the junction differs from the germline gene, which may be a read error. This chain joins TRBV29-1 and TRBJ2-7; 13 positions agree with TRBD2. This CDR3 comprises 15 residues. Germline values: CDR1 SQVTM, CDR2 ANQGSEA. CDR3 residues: CSVKPGLAGRYEQYF. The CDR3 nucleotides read TGCAGCGTTAAGCCGGGACTAGCGGGAAGGTACGAGCAATACTTC.

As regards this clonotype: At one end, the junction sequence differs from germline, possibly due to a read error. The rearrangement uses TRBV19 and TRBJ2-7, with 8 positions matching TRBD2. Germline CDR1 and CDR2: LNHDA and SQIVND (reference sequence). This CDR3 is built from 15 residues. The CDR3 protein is CASSPDSGNLNEQNF. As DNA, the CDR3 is TGTGCCAGTAGTCCTGATAGCGGGAATTTGAACGAGCAGAACTTC.

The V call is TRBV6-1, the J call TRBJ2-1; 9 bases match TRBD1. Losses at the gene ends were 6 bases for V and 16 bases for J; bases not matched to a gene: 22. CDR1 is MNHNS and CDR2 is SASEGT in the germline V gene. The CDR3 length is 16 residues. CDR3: CASSGSTGGSYNVQFF. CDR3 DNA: TGTGCCAGCAGCGGATCGACAGGGGGATCATACAATGTGCAATTCTTC.

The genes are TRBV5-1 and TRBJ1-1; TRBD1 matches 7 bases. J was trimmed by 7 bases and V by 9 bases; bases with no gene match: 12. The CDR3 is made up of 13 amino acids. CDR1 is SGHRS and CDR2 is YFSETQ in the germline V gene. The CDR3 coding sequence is TGCGCCAACACCGCGACAGGGCTAATTGAAGCTTTCTTT. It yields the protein CANTATGLIEAFF.